Included here is one T cell receptor beta chain sequence, with context. Its antigen remains unidentified. The CDR3 is made up of 14 amino acids. Per the germline V gene, CDR1 is SGHAT and CDR2 is FQDESV (reference sequence). This entry comes from a study of shared clonotypes between healthy human individuals. Study as a whole: The cohort comprised a couple of women and a few men. Their ages spanned 18 to 49 years.

Donors comprised healthy HIV-negative adults lacking recent acute infections or vaccinations. PCR replicates from unsorted PBMC used around 320 ng DNA, and this amount was tens of thousands of T cell genomes. Sequencing used immunoSEQ multiplex PCR; TCRdb keeps in-frame clones, though not all of them. Of some 490,000 clones listed, 70% to 80% are singletons. Findings of the study overall: Researchers sampled blood only, noting tissue repertoires likely differ.

The receptor was derived from a woman between 40 and 55 years old in good health. Some clones in this sample may be carry-over from other donors' samples. Source material: PBMCs. The chain joins TRBV11-1 to TRBJ2-5, with D uncertain. With the DNA end fitting TRBJ2-7 better, the J assignment may be wrong. The CDR3 sequence: CASSLSVATYEQYF. The CDR3 region has the DNA TGTGCCAGCAGCTTATCCGTAGCTACCTACGAGCAGTACTTC.